This T cell receptor beta chain was documented in a study of molecular identifiers for immune sequencing clone quantification. Across the study: Five portions were made in replicates from RNA of about 21,000 or 97,000 naive CD8 cells, and four underwent sequencing.

Preparation of the bulk TCR libraries relied on previously described methods and listed TCR primers. TCRdb processed the PCR reads anew with MiXCR; each CDR3 protein has one entry. Among 490,000 or so distinct CDR3 sequences, roughly 24% were seen once, and the ten largest hold just over 0.75%. Germline V gives CDR1 SQVTM, CDR2 ANQGSEA. V shed 2 bases and J shed 4 bases, with 11 bases lying between them. The CDR3 length is 13 residues. As regards this clonotype: A read error is possible here, since a much larger clone lies one base away. The CDR3 does not close with the conserved phenylalanine or tryptophan, likely indicating a read error.

Preparation of naive CD8 libraries involved 20,000 to 1,000,000 sorted cells and 10%, 30% or 50% RNA. V usage is TRBV29-1 and J usage is TRBJ1-1, with a weak D call TRBD1 (5 bases). The receptor was derived from a human donor in good health. Some libraries in this study had Jurkat cell RNA spiked in. What was sequenced was naive CD8+ T cells from blood, with Jurkat cell RNA spiked in. Subset defined: FACS-sorted CD8+CD4-CCR7+CD45RA+ naive T cells. The CDR3 coding sequence is TGCAGCGTTGAAATGGGGGAGAGCACTGAAGCTTTCCTT. Amino acids: CSVEMGESTEAFL.